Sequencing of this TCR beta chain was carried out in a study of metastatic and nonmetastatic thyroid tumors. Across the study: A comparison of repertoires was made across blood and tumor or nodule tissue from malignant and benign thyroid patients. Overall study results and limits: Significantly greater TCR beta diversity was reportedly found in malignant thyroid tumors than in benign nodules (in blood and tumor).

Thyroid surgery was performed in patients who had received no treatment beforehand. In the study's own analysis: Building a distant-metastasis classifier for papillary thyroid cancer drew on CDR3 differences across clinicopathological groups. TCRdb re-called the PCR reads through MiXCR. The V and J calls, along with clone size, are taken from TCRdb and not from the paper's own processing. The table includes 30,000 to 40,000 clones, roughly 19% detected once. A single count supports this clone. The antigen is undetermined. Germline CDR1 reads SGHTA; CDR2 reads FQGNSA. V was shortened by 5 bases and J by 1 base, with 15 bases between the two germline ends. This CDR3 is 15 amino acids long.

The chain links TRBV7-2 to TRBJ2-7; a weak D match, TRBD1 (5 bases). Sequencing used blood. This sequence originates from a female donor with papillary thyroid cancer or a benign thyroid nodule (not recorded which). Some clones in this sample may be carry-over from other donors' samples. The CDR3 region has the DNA TGTGCCAGCAGCCTGGCAGGACACGCATCCTACGAGCAGTACTTC. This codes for CASSLAGHASYEQYF. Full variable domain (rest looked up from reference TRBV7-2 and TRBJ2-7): GAGVSQSPSNKVTEKGKDVELRCDPISGHTALYWYRQSLGQGLEFLIYFQGNSAPDKSGLPSDRFSAERTGGSVSTLTIQRTQQEDSAVYLCASSLAGHASYEQYFGPGTRLTVT.